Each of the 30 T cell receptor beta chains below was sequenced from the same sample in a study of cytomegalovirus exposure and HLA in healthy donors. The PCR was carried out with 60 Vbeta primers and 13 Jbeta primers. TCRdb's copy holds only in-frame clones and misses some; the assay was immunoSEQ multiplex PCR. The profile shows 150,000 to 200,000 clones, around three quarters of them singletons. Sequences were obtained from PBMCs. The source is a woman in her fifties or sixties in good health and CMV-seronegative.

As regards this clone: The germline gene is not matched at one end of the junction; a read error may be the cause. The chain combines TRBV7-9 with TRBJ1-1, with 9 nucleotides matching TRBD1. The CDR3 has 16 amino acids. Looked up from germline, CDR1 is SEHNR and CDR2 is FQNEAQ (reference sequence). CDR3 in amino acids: CSSSSPRQGVSTEAFF. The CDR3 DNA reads TGTTCCAGCAGCTCCCCACGACAGGGGGTCAGCACTGAAGCTTTCTTT.

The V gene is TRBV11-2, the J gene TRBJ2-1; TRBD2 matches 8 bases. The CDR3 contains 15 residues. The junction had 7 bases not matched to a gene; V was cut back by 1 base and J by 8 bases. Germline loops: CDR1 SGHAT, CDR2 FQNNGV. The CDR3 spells CASSLGGSSGDEQFF. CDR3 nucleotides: TGTGCCAGCAGCTTAGGGGGGAGTAGCGGGGATGAGCAGTTCTTC.

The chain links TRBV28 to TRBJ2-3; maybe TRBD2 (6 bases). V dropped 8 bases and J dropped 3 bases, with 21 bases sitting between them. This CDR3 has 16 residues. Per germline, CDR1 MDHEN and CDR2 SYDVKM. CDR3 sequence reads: CASSWGTQLFTDTQYF. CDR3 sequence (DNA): TGTGCCAGCTCCTGGGGGACTCAGTTATTTACAGATACGCAGTATTTT. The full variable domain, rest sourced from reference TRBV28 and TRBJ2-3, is DVKVTQSSRYLVKRTGEKVFLECVQDMDHENMFWYRQDPGLGLRLIYFSYDVKMKEKGDIPEGYSVSREKKERFSLILESASTNQTSMYLCASSWGTQLFTDTQYFGPGTRLTVL.

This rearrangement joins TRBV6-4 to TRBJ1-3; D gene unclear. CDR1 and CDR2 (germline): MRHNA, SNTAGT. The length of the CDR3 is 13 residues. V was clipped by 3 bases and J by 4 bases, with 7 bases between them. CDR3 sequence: CASSEQVGNTIYF. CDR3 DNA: TGTGCCAGCAGTGAGCAGGTCGGAAACACCATATATTTT.

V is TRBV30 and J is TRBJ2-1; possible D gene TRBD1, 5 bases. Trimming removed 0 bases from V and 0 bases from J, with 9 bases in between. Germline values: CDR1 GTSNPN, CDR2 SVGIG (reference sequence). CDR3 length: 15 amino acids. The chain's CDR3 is CAWSVQDASYNEQFF. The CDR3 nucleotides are TGTGCCTGGAGTGTACAGGACGCCTCCTACAATGAGCAGTTCTTC.

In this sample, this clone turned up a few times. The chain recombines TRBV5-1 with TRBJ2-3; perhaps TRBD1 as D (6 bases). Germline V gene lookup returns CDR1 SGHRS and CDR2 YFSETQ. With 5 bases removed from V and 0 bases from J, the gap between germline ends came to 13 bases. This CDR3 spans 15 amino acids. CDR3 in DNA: TGCGCCAGCAGGGGGCAGGGGTTAAGCACAGATACGCAGTATTTT. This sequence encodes CASRGQGLSTDTQYF.

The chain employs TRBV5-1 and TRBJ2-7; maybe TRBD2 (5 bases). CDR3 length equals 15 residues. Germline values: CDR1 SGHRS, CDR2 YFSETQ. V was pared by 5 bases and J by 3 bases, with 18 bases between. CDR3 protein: CASRTDMGRNYEQYF. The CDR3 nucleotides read TGCGCCAGCAGAACCGACATGGGGAGAAACTACGAGCAGTACTTC. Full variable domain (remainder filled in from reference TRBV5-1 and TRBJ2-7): KAGVTQTPRYLIKTRGQQVTLSCSPISGHRSVSWYQQTPGQGLQFLFEYFSETQRNKGNFPGRFSGRQFSNSRSEMNVSTLELGDSALYLCASRTDMGRNYEQYFGPGTRLTVT.

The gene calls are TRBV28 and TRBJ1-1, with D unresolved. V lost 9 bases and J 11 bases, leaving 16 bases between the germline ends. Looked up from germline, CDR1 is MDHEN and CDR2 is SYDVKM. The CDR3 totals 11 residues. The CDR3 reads CASSSSFEAFF. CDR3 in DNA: TGTGCCAGTAGTAGTTCCTTCGAGGCTTTCTTT.

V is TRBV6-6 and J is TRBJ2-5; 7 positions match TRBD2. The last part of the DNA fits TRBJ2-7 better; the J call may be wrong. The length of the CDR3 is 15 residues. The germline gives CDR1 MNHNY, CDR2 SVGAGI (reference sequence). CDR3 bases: TGTGCCAGCAGTTTCCAGCGGCGCGGGGGCTACGAGCAGTACTTC. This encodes CASSFQRRGGYEQYF.

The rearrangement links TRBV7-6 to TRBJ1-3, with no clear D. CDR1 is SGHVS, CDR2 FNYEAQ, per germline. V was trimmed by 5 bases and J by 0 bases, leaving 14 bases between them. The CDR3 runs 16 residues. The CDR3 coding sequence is TGTGCCAGCAGCCCCACCCAACAGCTCTCTGGAAACACCATATATTTT. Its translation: CASSPTQQLSGNTIYF.

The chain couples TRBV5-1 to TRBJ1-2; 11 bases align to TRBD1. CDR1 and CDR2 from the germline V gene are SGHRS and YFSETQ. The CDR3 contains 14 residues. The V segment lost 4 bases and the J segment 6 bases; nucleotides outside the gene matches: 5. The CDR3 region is CASSPGQGAHGYTF. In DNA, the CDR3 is TGCGCCAGCAGCCCAGGACAGGGGGCTCATGGCTACACCTTC.

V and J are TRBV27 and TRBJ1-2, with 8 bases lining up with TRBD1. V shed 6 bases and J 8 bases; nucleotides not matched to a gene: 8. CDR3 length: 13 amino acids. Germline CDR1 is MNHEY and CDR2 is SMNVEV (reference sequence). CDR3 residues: CASRPTGATGYTF. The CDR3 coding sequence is TGTGCCAGCAGACCGACAGGGGCCACCGGCTACACCTTC.

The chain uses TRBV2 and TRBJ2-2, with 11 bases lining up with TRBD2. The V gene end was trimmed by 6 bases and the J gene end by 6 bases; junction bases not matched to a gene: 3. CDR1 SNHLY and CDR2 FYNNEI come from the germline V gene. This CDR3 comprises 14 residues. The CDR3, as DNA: TGTGCCAGCAGCCCGGGACTAGCGGCCGGGGAGCTGTTTTTT. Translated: CASSPGLAAGELFF.

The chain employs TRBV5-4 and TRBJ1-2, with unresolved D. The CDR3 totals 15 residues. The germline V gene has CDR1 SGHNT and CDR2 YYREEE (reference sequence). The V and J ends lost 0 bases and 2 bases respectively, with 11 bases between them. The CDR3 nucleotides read TGTGCCAGCAGCTTGGCGGCCGAGGGAAACTATGGCTACACCTTC. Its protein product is CASSLAAEGNYGYTF.

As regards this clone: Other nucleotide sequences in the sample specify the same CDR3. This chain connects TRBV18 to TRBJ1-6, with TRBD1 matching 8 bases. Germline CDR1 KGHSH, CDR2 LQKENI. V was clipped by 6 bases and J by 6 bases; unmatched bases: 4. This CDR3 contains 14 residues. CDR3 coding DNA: TGTGCCAGCTCCCAAGACAGGGGTAATTCACCCCTCCACTTT. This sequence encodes CASSQDRGNSPLHF. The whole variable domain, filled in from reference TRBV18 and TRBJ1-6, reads NAGVMQNPRHLVRRRGQEARLRCSPMKGHSHVYWYRQLPEEGLKFMVYLQKENIIDESGMPKERFSAEFPKEGPSILRIQQVVRGDSAAYFCASSQDRGNSPLHFGNGTRLTVT.

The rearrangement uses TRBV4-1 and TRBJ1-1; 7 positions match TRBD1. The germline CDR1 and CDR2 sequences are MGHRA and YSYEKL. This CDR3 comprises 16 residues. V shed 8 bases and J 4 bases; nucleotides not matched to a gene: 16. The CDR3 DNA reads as TGCGCCAGCTCACCCCAATTTACAGGGGTTGGCACTGAAGCTTTCTTT. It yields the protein CASSPQFTGVGTEAFF.

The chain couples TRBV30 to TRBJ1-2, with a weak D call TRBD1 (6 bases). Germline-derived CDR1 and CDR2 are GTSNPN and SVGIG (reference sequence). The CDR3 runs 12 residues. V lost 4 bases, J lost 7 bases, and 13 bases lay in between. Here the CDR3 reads CAWMGGPGGYTF. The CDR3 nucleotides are TGTGCCTGGATGGGGGGGCCCGGTGGCTACACCTTC.

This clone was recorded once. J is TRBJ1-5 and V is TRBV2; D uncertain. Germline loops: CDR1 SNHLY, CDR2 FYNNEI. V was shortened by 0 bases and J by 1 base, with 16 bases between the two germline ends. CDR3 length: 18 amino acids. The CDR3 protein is CASSEARQEPRSNQPQHF. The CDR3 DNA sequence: TGTGCCAGCAGTGAAGCCCGGCAGGAACCCCGGAGCAATCAGCCCCAGCATTTT. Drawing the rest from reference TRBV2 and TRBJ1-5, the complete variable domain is EPEVTQTPSHQVTQMGQEVILRCVPISNHLYFYWYRQILGQKVEFLVSFYNNEISEKSEIFDDQFSVERPDGSNFTLKIRSTKLEDSAMYFCASSEARQEPRSNQPQHFGDGTRLSIL.

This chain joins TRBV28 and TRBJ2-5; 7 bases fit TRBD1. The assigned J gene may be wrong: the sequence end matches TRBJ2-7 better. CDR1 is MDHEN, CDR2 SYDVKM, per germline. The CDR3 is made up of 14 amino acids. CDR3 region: CASSSRTGNYEQYF. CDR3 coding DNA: TGTGCCAGCAGTTCCAGGACAGGAAACTACGAGCAGTACTTC.

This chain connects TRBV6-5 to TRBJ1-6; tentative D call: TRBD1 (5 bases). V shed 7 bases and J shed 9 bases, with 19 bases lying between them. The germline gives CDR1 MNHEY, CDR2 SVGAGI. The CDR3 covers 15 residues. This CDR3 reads CASKPRRDQGSPLHF. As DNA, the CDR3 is TGTGCCAGCAAACCTAGAAGGGATCAGGGTTCACCCCTCCACTTT.

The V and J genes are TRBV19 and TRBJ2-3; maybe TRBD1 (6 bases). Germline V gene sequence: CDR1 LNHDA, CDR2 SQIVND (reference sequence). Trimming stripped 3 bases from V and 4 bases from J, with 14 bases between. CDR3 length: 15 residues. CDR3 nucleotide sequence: TGTGCCAGTAGTATTTCAGGGGCCGGAGCAGATACGCAGTATTTT. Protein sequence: CASSISGAGADTQYF.

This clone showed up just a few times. The CDR3 loop reads CASSQIPLGGGGSEKLFF. CDR3 DNA: TGCGCCAGCAGCCAAATCCCCCTCGGGGGGGGCGGTAGTGAAAAACTGTTTTTT. The J gene is TRBJ1-4, the V gene TRBV4-3, with D tentatively TRBD1 (6 bases). This CDR3 has 18 amino acids. From germline, CDR1 is LGHNA and CDR2 YSLEER. Trimming removed 2 bases at V and 7 bases at J, with 23 bases between.

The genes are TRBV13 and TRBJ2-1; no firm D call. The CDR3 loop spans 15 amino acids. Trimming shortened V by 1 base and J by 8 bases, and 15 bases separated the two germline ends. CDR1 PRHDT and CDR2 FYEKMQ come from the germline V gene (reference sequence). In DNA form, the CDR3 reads TGTGCCAGCAGCTTAGAGCGCATTAGTTTCGATGAGCAGTTCTTC. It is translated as CASSLERISFDEQFF. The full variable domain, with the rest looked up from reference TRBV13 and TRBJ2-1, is AAGVIQSPRHLIKEKRETATLKCYPIPRHDTVYWYQQGPGQDPQFLISFYEKMQSDKGSIPDRFSAQQFSDYHSELNMSSLELGDSALYFCASSLERISFDEQFFGPGTRLTVL.

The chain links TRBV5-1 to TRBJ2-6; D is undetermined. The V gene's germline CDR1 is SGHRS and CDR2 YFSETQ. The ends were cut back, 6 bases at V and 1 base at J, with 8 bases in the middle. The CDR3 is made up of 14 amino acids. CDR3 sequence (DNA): TGCGCCAGCAACCTGGCATCTGGGGCCAACGTCCTGACTTTC. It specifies CASNLASGANVLTF.

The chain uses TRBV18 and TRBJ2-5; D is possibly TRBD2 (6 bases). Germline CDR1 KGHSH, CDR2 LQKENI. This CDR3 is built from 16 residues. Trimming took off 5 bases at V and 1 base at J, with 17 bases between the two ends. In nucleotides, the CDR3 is TGTGCCAGCTCAAAGGAGCGGGCGATGAGCCAAGAGACCCAGTACTTC. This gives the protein CASSKERAMSQETQYF.

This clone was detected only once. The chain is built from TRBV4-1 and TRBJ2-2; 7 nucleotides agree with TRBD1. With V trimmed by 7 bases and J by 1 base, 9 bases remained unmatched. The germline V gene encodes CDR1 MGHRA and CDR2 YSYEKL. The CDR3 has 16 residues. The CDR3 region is CASNRRTGQNTGELFF. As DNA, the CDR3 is TGCGCCAGCAACCGAAGGACAGGCCAGAACACCGGGGAGCTGTTTTTT.

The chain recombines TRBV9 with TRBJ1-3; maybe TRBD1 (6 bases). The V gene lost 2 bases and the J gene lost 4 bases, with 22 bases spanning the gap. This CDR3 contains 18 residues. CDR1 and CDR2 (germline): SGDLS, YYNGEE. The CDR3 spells CASSVDWTALLSGNTIYF. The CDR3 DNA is TGTGCCAGCAGCGTGGACTGGACAGCCCTCCTCTCCGGAAACACCATATATTTT.

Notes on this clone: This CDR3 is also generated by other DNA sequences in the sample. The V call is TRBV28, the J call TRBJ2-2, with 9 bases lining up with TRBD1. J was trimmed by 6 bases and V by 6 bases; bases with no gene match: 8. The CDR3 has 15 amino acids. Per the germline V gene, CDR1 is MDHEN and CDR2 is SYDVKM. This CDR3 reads CASSSPGQGAGELFF. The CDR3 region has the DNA TGTGCCAGCAGCTCCCCGGGACAGGGTGCCGGGGAGCTGTTTTTT.

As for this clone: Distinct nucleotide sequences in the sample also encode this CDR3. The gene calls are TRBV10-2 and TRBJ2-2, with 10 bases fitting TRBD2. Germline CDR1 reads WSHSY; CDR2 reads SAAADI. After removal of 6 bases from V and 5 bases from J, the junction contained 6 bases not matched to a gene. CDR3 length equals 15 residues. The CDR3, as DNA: TGCGCCAGCAGCGTTAGCGGGGGGAATACCGGGGAGCTGTTTTTT. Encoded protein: CASSVSGGNTGELFF.

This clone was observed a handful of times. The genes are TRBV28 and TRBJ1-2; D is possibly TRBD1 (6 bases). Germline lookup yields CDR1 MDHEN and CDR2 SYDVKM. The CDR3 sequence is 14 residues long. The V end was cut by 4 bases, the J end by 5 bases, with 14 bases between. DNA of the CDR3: TGTGCCAGCAGTTACGAGGGGGGGACTTATGGCTACACCTTC. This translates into CASSYEGGTYGYTF.